This T cell receptor beta chain is from a study of T cells in Graves' hyperthyroidism and ophthalmopathy. Study-wide results and caveats: Blood shared most expanded thyroid clonotypes above 0.001.

RNA transcripts were the template for amplifying TCR beta CDR3 regions. The primer set for the first-round RT-PCR of the TCR CDR3 was HTBI. TCRdb redid the calling of the multiplex PCR reads with MiXCR, one entry per CDR3 protein. This sample has around 540,000 distinct CDR3 sequences; around 15% occur once, and the top ten carry about 29%. The germline CDR1 and CDR2 sequences are MNHEY and SVGEGT. The CDR3 covers 14 residues. With 5 bases removed from V and 5 bases from J, the gap between germline ends came to 16 bases. Ophthalmopathy cases met thresholds of Clinical Activity Score at least 3, NOSPECS grade at least 4 and duration under 3 months. Exclusion of patients followed from uncontrolled infection, other autoimmune disease, pregnancy or lactation. This clonotype was counted many times. The antigen is unknown.

The chain uses TRBV6-2 or TRBV6-3 and TRBJ2-7; tentative D call: TRBD2 (6 bases). This clonotype was sampled from a woman in her twenties or thirties with Graves' ophthalmopathy. Sequencing was performed on blood. CDR3 loop: CASSQLAWSHEQYF. CDR3 DNA: TGTGCCAGCAGTCAACTAGCTTGGTCCCACGAGCAGTACTTC.